The clone carrying this T cell receptor (beta chain) has only one observation. The source of the sample is a study of blood T cell repertoires in COVID-19. Per the original data handling: Amplification of reference gene primers provided the estimated nucleated cell counts. Produced via immunoSEQ multiplex PCR; TCRdb's table is partial and in-frame only. V, J and clone size are those of that table, while D and trimming were read from the DNA. The table records 310,000 or so clones, around 90% of them present only once. Sequenced input: peripheral blood. This sequence was found in a woman in her fifties or sixties who had recovered from COVID-19.

DNA for the CDR3: TGTGCCAGCAGTTACTCCAAGGGGGGGGGCAACACTGAAGCTTTCTTT. It translates to CASSYSKGGGNTEAFF. The chain combines TRBV6-6 with TRBJ1-1, with D tentatively TRBD1 (6 bases). This CDR3 comprises 16 residues. Trimming shortened V by 0 bases and J by 2 bases, and 13 bases separated the two germline ends. Germline V gene data show CDR1 as MNHNY and CDR2 as SVGAGI (reference sequence).